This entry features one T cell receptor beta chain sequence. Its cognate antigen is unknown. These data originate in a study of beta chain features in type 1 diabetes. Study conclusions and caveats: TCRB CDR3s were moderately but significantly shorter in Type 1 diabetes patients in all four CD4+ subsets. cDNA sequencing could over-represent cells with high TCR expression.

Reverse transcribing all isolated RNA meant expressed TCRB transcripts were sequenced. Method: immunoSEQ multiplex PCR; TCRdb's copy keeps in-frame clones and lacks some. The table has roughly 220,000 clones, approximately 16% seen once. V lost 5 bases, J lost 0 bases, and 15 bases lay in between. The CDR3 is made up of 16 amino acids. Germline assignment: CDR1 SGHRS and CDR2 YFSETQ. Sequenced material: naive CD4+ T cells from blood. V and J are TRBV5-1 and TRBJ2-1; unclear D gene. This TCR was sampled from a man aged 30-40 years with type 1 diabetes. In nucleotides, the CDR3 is TGCGCCAGCAGTCCGTATACACAGAGCTCCTACAATGAGCAGTTCTTC. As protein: CASSPYTQSSYNEQFF.